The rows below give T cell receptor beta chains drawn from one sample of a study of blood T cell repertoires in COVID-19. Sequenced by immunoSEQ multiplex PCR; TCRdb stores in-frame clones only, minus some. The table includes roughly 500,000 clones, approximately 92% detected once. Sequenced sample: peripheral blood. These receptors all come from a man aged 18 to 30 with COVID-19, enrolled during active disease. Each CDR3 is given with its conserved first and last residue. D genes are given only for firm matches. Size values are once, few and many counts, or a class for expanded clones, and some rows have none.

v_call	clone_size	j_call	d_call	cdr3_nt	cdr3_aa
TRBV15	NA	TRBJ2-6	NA	TGTGCCACCAGCAGTCCGGGACATTCTGGGGCCAACGTCCTGACTTTC	CATSSPGHSGANVLTF
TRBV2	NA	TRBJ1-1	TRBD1	TGTGCCAGCATCTCTAGGACAGGGCCAGGCACTGAAGCTTTCTTT	CASISRTGPGTEAFF
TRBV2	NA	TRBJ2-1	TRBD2	TGTGCCAGCAGGCGAACACGGCCAGCGGGGGGGGTGGCCAATGAGCAGTTCTTC	CASRRTRPAGGVANEQFF
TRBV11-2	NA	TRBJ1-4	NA	TGTGCCAGCAGCACCCGGGGAGGGGTTGTAAATGAAAAACTGTTTTTT	CASSTRGGVVNEKLFF
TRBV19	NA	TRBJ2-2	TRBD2	TGTGCCAGTATCGCTAGCGGGAGGAGGAACACCGGGGAGCTGTTTTTT	CASIASGRRNTGELFF
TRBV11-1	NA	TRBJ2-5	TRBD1	TGTGCCAGCGACAGGGACCCAGGAGAGACCCAGTACTTC	CASDRDPGETQYF
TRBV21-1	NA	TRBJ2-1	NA	TGTGCCAGCAGCAAAGCAGCGGGAGTCGTCAATGAGCAGTTCTTC	CASSKAAGVVNEQFF
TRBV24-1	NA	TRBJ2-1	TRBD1	TGTGCCACCAGTGCCCCCAACCAGGGGGCGCGAGGAAACAATGAGCAGTTCTTC	CATSAPNQGARGNNEQFF
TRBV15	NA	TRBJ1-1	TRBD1	TGTGCCACTCTTATCCCAGGGGGGAGGTACACTGAAGCTTTCTTT	CATLIPGGRYTEAFF
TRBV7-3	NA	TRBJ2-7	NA	TGTGCCAGCAGCTTAAAATATCAGGACAGTCAGTACGAGCAGTACTTC	CASSLKYQDSQYEQYF
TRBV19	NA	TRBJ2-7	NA	TGTGCCAGTAGTAGGCTAGCCGGATTACCTTACGAGCAGTACTTC	CASSRLAGLPYEQYF
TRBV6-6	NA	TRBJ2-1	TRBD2	TGTGCCAGCAGCCACGGACTAGCGGCCGGCGATGAGCAGTTCTTC	CASSHGLAAGDEQFF
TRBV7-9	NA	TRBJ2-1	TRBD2	TGTGCCAGCAGTCCTCCGCTAGCGGCGGTTGAGCAGTTCTTC	CASSPPLAAVEQFF
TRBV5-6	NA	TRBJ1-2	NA	TGTGCCAGCAGCTTGGCTAGCCGCTATGGCTACACCTTC	CASSLASRYGYTF
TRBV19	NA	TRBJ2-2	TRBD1	TGTGCCAGTAGTATCCATGTCGGGACAGACGCGAACACCGGGGAGCTGTTTTTT	CASSIHVGTDANTGELFF
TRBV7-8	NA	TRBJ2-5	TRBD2	TGTGCCAGCAGCTTCCCCGGGGGGAACGGGCACTTC	CASSFPGGNGHF
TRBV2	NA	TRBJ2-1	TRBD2	TGTGCCAGCAGTGGATCTAGCGGGGGCCTAAATGAGCAGTTCTTC	CASSGSSGGLNEQFF
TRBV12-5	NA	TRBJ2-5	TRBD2	TGTGCTAGTGGTTTGGGACTAGCGGGGGGGCAGACCCAGTACTTC	CASGLGLAGGQTQYF
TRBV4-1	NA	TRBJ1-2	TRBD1	TGCGCCAGCAGCCAGCCCTTTACAGGGGGCGCAGGCTACACCTTC	CASSQPFTGGAGYTF
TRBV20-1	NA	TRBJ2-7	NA	TGCAGTGCTAGTAGCCAGGGGAGACGAGGATTTTACTACGAGCAGTACTTC	CSASSQGRRGFYYEQYF
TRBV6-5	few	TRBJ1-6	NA	TGTGCCAGCAGTTACAGGGGAATAGGGTATAATTCACCCCTCCACTTT	CASSYRGIGYNSPLHF
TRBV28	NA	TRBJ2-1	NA	TGTGCCAGCAGTTTTTCAGGGAGGAGGATTAATGAGCAGTTCTTC	CASSFSGRRINEQFF
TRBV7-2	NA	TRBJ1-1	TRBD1	TGTGCCAGCAGCTTGAGACAGGGGAACACTGAAGCTTTCTTT	CASSLRQGNTEAFF
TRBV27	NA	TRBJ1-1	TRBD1	TGTGCCAGCAGTTTATCCCCAGGGGGCCTCACTGAAGCTTTCTTT	CASSLSPGGLTEAFF
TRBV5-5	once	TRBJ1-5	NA	TGTGCCAGCAGCTTCCAGATAAATCAGCCCCAGCATTTT	CASSFQINQPQHF
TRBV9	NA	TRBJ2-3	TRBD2	TGTGCCAGCAGCGTTAGCGGGGGGGTCTCAGATACGCAGTATTTT	CASSVSGGVSDTQYF
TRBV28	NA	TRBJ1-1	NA	TGTGCCAGCAGGGTGTTTGACACTGTGAACACTGAAGCTTTCTTT	CASRVFDTVNTEAFF
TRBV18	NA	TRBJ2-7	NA	TGTGCCAGCTCACCACAACAGAGCCACGAGCAGTACTTC	CASSPQQSHEQYF
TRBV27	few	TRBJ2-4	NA	TGTGCCAGCAGGACTCCTAACATTCAGTACTTC	CASRTPNIQYF
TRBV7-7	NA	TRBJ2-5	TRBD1	TGTGCTAGCAGCCCTGGGGGTGCAGCAGGGGGGACCCAGTACTTC	CASSPGGAAGGTQYF
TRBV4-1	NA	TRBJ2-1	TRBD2	TGCGCCAGCAGCCAAAAGGGCTACGGGACTAGCGGGAAAGCTGGGCCCGGTGAGCAGTTCTTC	CASSQKGYGTSGKAGPGEQFF
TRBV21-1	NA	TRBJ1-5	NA	TGTGCCCAGACGGGGAGCACTCGATCCGGTCAGCCCCAGCATTTT	CAQTGSTRSGQPQHF
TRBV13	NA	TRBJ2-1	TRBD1	TGTGCCAGCAGCACGGGGACAGGGGGCTTGTTATCCTACAATGAGCAGTTCTTC	CASSTGTGGLLSYNEQFF
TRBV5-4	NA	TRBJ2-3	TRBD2	TGTGCCAGCAGCTTCCCGGCGGGGACTAGAGTTGAGTATTTT	CASSFPAGTRVEYF
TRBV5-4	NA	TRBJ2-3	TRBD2	TGTGCCAGCAGCAGGGGACTAGCGGAAGCAGATACGCAGTATTTT	CASSRGLAEADTQYF
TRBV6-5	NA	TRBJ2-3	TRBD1	TGTGCCAGCAGTTCCGGACAGGGCACAGATACGCAGTATTTT	CASSSGQGTDTQYF
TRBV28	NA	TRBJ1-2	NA	TGTGCCAGCAGTCTGGGGGGGACTGGGGCTAACTATGGCTACACCTTC	CASSLGGTGANYGYTF